The rows below give T cell receptor beta chains drawn from one sample of a study of blood T cell repertoires in COVID-19. The data were produced by immunoSEQ multiplex PCR, yet TCRdb's version contains in-frame clones alone and is incomplete. The sample shows about 47,000 clones, 65% to 85% of them seen only once. The sequenced sample consisted of peripheral blood. The receptor source for this set is a man aged 50 to 60 with acute or convalescent COVID-19. The CDR3 runs from the conserved cysteine through the conserved F or W. Each record gives: D gene, J gene, clone size, V gene, CDR3 DNA, CDR3 protein. D genes are given only for firm matches. Expanded clones are given a class, and other clones once, few, many or no size at all.

d_gene: -
j_gene: TRBJ1-2
abundance: -
v_gene: TRBV18
CDR3nt: TGTGCCAGCTCACCGCGACATAACTATGGCTACACCTTC
CDR3aa: CASSPRHNYGYTF

d_gene: TRBD2
j_gene: TRBJ2-1
abundance: -
v_gene: TRBV10-3
CDR3nt: TGTGCCTCCAATCTAGCGGGAGTTAGCAATGAGCAGTTCTTC
CDR3aa: CASNLAGVSNEQFF

d_gene: TRBD2
j_gene: TRBJ2-3
abundance: -
v_gene: TRBV4-2
CDR3nt: TGTGCCAGCAGCTCCCTGAGCGGGGGGACGACAGATACGCAGTATTTT
CDR3aa: CASSSLSGGTTDTQYF

d_gene: TRBD1
j_gene: TRBJ1-2
abundance: -
v_gene: TRBV27
CDR3nt: TGTGCCAGCAGACCAATCTCTGCCGGGACAGAATTTAACTATGGCTACACCTTC
CDR3aa: CASRPISAGTEFNYGYTF

d_gene: TRBD1
j_gene: TRBJ2-3
abundance: -
v_gene: TRBV7-2
CDR3nt: TGTGCCAGCAGCTCGATGGGACAGGGGCAAGATACGCAGTATTTT
CDR3aa: CASSSMGQGQDTQYF

d_gene: TRBD1
j_gene: TRBJ2-7
abundance: -
v_gene: TRBV5-5
CDR3nt: TGTGCCAGCACCCTCGGACAGGGGCTTTACGAGCAGTACTTC
CDR3aa: CASTLGQGLYEQYF

d_gene: -
j_gene: TRBJ2-4
abundance: -
v_gene: TRBV9
CDR3nt: TGTGCCAGCAGCGTAGGAATCAGGGTGGACATTCAGTACTTC
CDR3aa: CASSVGIRVDIQYF

d_gene: TRBD1
j_gene: TRBJ2-2
abundance: few
v_gene: TRBV6-5
CDR3nt: TGTGCCAGCAGTTCCGGGGACAGGGACACCGGGGAGCTGTTTTTT
CDR3aa: CASSSGDRDTGELFF

d_gene: -
j_gene: TRBJ1-5
abundance: -
v_gene: TRBV18
CDR3nt: TGTGCCAGCTCACCACTAGATCGACAGGCATATCAGCCCCAGCATTTT
CDR3aa: CASSPLDRQAYQPQHF

d_gene: -
j_gene: TRBJ1-5
abundance: -
v_gene: TRBV7-2
CDR3nt: TGTGCCAGCAGATACGGGACAAATCAGCCCCAGCATTTT
CDR3aa: CASRYGTNQPQHF

d_gene: -
j_gene: TRBJ2-7
abundance: -
v_gene: TRBV2
CDR3nt: TGTGCCAGCAGTGTGGTGGGAGGATCACTACTTTCTCGCGAGCAGTACTTC
CDR3aa: CASSVVGGSLLSREQYF

d_gene: -
j_gene: TRBJ1-6
abundance: once
v_gene: TRBV2
CDR3nt: TGTGCCAGCACATCCAGGGAAAATTCACCCCTCCACTTT
CDR3aa: CASTSRENSPLHF

d_gene: -
j_gene: TRBJ1-4
abundance: -
v_gene: TRBV4-1
CDR3nt: TGCGCCAGCAGCCATCCCAGCGGCGAAAAACTGTTTTTT
CDR3aa: CASSHPSGEKLFF

d_gene: -
j_gene: TRBJ2-1
abundance: once
v_gene: TRBV10-3
CDR3nt: TGTGCCATCAGTGAGTCAAGAGGTACTAGCAATGAGCAGTTCTTC
CDR3aa: CAISESRGTSNEQFF

d_gene: TRBD2
j_gene: TRBJ2-1
abundance: -
v_gene: TRBV3-1/TRBV3-2
CDR3nt: TGTGCCAGCAGCCTCGGACTAGCGGCGGGGAATGAGCAGTTCTTC
CDR3aa: CASSLGLAAGNEQFF

d_gene: -
j_gene: TRBJ1-2
abundance: -
v_gene: TRBV3-1/TRBV3-2
CDR3nt: TGTGCCAGCAGCCAACATGACAGAGCTAACTATGGCTACACCTTC
CDR3aa: CASSQHDRANYGYTF

d_gene: -
j_gene: TRBJ2-1
abundance: -
v_gene: TRBV28
CDR3nt: TGTGCCAGCAGTTTTTTGGAGGGATACAATGAGCAGTTCTTC
CDR3aa: CASSFLEGYNEQFF

d_gene: -
j_gene: TRBJ1-2
abundance: -
v_gene: TRBV6-2/TRBV6-3
CDR3nt: TGTGCCAGCAGTTACTCGCCAGGGAGGGGCTACACCTTC
CDR3aa: CASSYSPGRGYTF

d_gene: -
j_gene: TRBJ1-4
abundance: -
v_gene: TRBV5-6
CDR3nt: TGTGCCAGCAGCTCCGATTTGGGGGGAAAACTGTTTTTT
CDR3aa: CASSSDLGGKLFF

d_gene: -
j_gene: TRBJ2-7
abundance: -
v_gene: TRBV10-3
CDR3nt: TGTGCCATCAGTGAGTCGGTAGGCGGGTGGAGCTCCTACGAGCAGTACTTC
CDR3aa: CAISESVGGWSSYEQYF

d_gene: -
j_gene: TRBJ2-3
abundance: few
v_gene: TRBV5-4
CDR3nt: TGTGCCAGCAGCTTCCCCCTAGATACGCAGTATTTT
CDR3aa: CASSFPLDTQYF

d_gene: -
j_gene: TRBJ2-5
abundance: once
v_gene: TRBV6-5
CDR3nt: TGTGCCAGCAGTTACCGGGGAGAGACCCAGTACTTC
CDR3aa: CASSYRGETQYF

d_gene: -
j_gene: TRBJ2-7
abundance: -
v_gene: TRBV12-3/TRBV12-4
CDR3nt: TGTGCCAGCAGCCCCTTTCGTAACTACGAGCAGTACTTC
CDR3aa: CASSPFRNYEQYF

d_gene: -
j_gene: TRBJ2-5
abundance: -
v_gene: TRBV9
CDR3nt: TGTGCCAGCAGCGTAGGATCGCTATACCAAGAGACCCAGTACTTC
CDR3aa: CASSVGSLYQETQYF

d_gene: -
j_gene: TRBJ1-2
abundance: -
v_gene: TRBV25-1
CDR3nt: TGTGCCAGCAGTGAATGGACAGATGGCTACACCTTC
CDR3aa: CASSEWTDGYTF

d_gene: TRBD1
j_gene: TRBJ2-7
abundance: -
v_gene: TRBV5-8
CDR3nt: TGTGCCAGCAGCTTCAAACGACAGGGGCCGGGATACGAGCAGTACTTC
CDR3aa: CASSFKRQGPGYEQYF

d_gene: TRBD1
j_gene: TRBJ1-5
abundance: -
v_gene: TRBV2
CDR3nt: TGTGCCAGCAGTCGAGGTGACAGGGGGTACAATCAGCCCCAGCATTTT
CDR3aa: CASSRGDRGYNQPQHF

d_gene: TRBD2
j_gene: TRBJ2-5
abundance: -
v_gene: TRBV6-5
CDR3nt: TGTGCCAGCAGCCCGTCAGCGGGGGTCAAGGGGACCCAGTACTTC
CDR3aa: CASSPSAGVKGTQYF

d_gene: TRBD2
j_gene: TRBJ2-5
abundance: -
v_gene: TRBV28
CDR3nt: TGTGCCAGCAACATCTTAGGGGAGGGCCGGGAGACCCAGTACTTC
CDR3aa: CASNILGEGRETQYF

d_gene: TRBD2
j_gene: TRBJ2-2
abundance: once
v_gene: TRBV6-4
CDR3nt: TGTGCCAGCAGTGACAGGAAGCGGGAGTCTACCGGGGAGCTGTTTTTT
CDR3aa: CASSDRKRESTGELFF

d_gene: -
j_gene: TRBJ2-3
abundance: -
v_gene: TRBV19
CDR3nt: TGTGCCAGTAGTATGGACGGAGGCTATACCTCTAGCACAGATACGCAGTATTTT
CDR3aa: CASSMDGGYTSSTDTQYF

d_gene: -
j_gene: TRBJ1-4
abundance: -
v_gene: TRBV7-8
CDR3nt: TGTGCCAGCAGCTCGCTCCCTCTCGGGGAACTGTTTTTT
CDR3aa: CASSSLPLGELFF

d_gene: -
j_gene: TRBJ2-7
abundance: -
v_gene: TRBV6-6
CDR3nt: TGTGCCAGCAGTTACTCGGCAGGGGAGCAGGACGAGCAGTACTTC
CDR3aa: CASSYSAGEQDEQYF

d_gene: TRBD1
j_gene: TRBJ1-5
abundance: -
v_gene: TRBV11-2
CDR3nt: TGTGCCAGCAGCACGGACAGGGTTTTGGGTCAGCCCCAGCATTTT
CDR3aa: CASSTDRVLGQPQHF

d_gene: -
j_gene: TRBJ1-1
abundance: -
v_gene: TRBV6-6
CDR3nt: TGTGCCAGCAGGCAAACCGACCGGGGTCTGAACACTGAAGCTTTCTTT
CDR3aa: CASRQTDRGLNTEAFF

d_gene: -
j_gene: TRBJ2-7
abundance: few
v_gene: TRBV5-6
CDR3nt: TGTGCCAGCAGCTTGGTCGGGGGAGGACTCTACGAGCAGTACTTC
CDR3aa: CASSLVGGGLYEQYF

d_gene: -
j_gene: TRBJ2-2
abundance: -
v_gene: TRBV19
CDR3nt: TGTGCCAGTATGGGAGGCAGTCCCTCGAACACCGGGGAGCTGTTTTTT
CDR3aa: CASMGGSPSNTGELFF

d_gene: -
j_gene: TRBJ2-1
abundance: -
v_gene: TRBV9
CDR3nt: TGTGCCAGCAGCGTGCGGTCCCTAGAACTCGGTGAGCAGTTCTTC
CDR3aa: CASSVRSLELGEQFF

d_gene: -
j_gene: TRBJ1-2
abundance: -
v_gene: TRBV9
CDR3nt: TGTGCCAGCAGCGTAGTGGCAGTTTCTAACTATGGCTACACCTTC
CDR3aa: CASSVVAVSNYGYTF

d_gene: -
j_gene: TRBJ2-3
abundance: few
v_gene: TRBV13
CDR3nt: TGTGCCAGCAGCTCAAGGACTATTGCAGATACGCAGTATTTT
CDR3aa: CASSSRTIADTQYF

d_gene: TRBD2
j_gene: TRBJ2-5
abundance: -
v_gene: TRBV29-1
CDR3nt: TGCAGCGTTCTAGCGGGAGGGGAGACCCAGTACTTC
CDR3aa: CSVLAGGETQYF

d_gene: TRBD1
j_gene: TRBJ2-4
abundance: -
v_gene: TRBV6-1
CDR3nt: TGTGCCAGCAGTGAACCACAGGGGACCAAAAACATTCAGTACTTC
CDR3aa: CASSEPQGTKNIQYF

d_gene: -
j_gene: TRBJ1-4
abundance: -
v_gene: TRBV28
CDR3nt: TGTGCCAGCAGTTTAGGCGCAGGGGCGGGCGAAAAACTGTTTTTT
CDR3aa: CASSLGAGAGEKLFF

d_gene: TRBD2
j_gene: TRBJ2-1
abundance: -
v_gene: TRBV19
CDR3nt: TGTGCCAGTAGTATTACTAGCGGGGGCACTGAGCAGTTCTTC
CDR3aa: CASSITSGGTEQFF

d_gene: TRBD1
j_gene: TRBJ1-1
abundance: -
v_gene: TRBV7-2
CDR3nt: TGTGCCAGCAGCTTAGCGACAGGGACAGGATCTGAAGCTTTCTTT
CDR3aa: CASSLATGTGSEAFF

d_gene: -
j_gene: TRBJ2-3
abundance: -
v_gene: TRBV12-3/TRBV12-4
CDR3nt: TGTGCCAGCTCCCTGGTGAGGAAGGATACGCAGTATTTT
CDR3aa: CASSLVRKDTQYF

d_gene: -
j_gene: TRBJ2-5
abundance: once
v_gene: TRBV28
CDR3nt: TGTGCCAGTTCGCCAGGGATCGAGACCCAGTACTTC
CDR3aa: CASSPGIETQYF

d_gene: -
j_gene: TRBJ2-7
abundance: -
v_gene: TRBV7-2
CDR3nt: TGTGCCAGCAGCTTTGAAGCCCCTTACGAGCAGTACTTC
CDR3aa: CASSFEAPYEQYF

d_gene: TRBD2
j_gene: TRBJ2-5
abundance: -
v_gene: TRBV9
CDR3nt: TGTGCCAGCAGCGCCACTAGCGGGGTACCCCAAGAGACCCAGTACTTC
CDR3aa: CASSATSGVPQETQYF

d_gene: -
j_gene: TRBJ1-1
abundance: -
v_gene: TRBV2
CDR3nt: TGTGCCAGCAGCGATACCTCAACACCGGCTTTCTTT
CDR3aa: CASSDTSTPAFF

d_gene: -
j_gene: TRBJ2-3
abundance: -
v_gene: TRBV12-3/TRBV12-4
CDR3nt: TGTGCCAGCAGTTTACTTGGGAGTGATACGCAGTATTTT
CDR3aa: CASSLLGSDTQYF

d_gene: TRBD1
j_gene: TRBJ1-1
abundance: -
v_gene: TRBV30
CDR3nt: TGTGCCTGGAGCGAAACAGGGGGCACTGAAGCTTTCTTT
CDR3aa: CAWSETGGTEAFF

d_gene: TRBD1
j_gene: TRBJ2-7
abundance: -
v_gene: TRBV7-8
CDR3nt: TGTGCCAGCAGCTCCCTTACAGGGGGCGAAAGCTACGAGCAGTACTTC
CDR3aa: CASSSLTGGESYEQYF

d_gene: -
j_gene: TRBJ2-1
abundance: -
v_gene: TRBV27
CDR3nt: TGTGCCAGCAGTTTATTTCTCTCGAGACCGGGTGAGCAGTTCTTC
CDR3aa: CASSLFLSRPGEQFF

d_gene: TRBD1
j_gene: TRBJ2-2
abundance: -
v_gene: TRBV4-3
CDR3nt: TGCGCCAGCAGCCAACCCACCGGGACAGGGAACACCGGGGAGCTGTTTTTT
CDR3aa: CASSQPTGTGNTGELFF

d_gene: -
j_gene: TRBJ1-2
abundance: -
v_gene: TRBV15
CDR3nt: TGTGCCACCAGCAGAGATGGGGGAGGGTTATTTGGCTACACCTTC
CDR3aa: CATSRDGGGLFGYTF

d_gene: TRBD2
j_gene: TRBJ2-3
abundance: once
v_gene: TRBV30
CDR3nt: TGTGCCTGGAGTGATGCCCGCAGGGGCGGGGGGGGAGATACGCAGTATTTT
CDR3aa: CAWSDARRGGGGDTQYF

d_gene: -
j_gene: TRBJ1-2
abundance: -
v_gene: TRBV5-1
CDR3nt: TGCGCCAGCAGCTTTTCCTCTTACTATGGCTACACCTTC
CDR3aa: CASSFSSYYGYTF

d_gene: -
j_gene: TRBJ1-6
abundance: -
v_gene: TRBV18
CDR3nt: TGTGCCAGCTCACCCACCACCTCCGTACAGGGCGGTTCACCCCTCCACTTT
CDR3aa: CASSPTTSVQGGSPLHF

d_gene: -
j_gene: TRBJ1-5
abundance: -
v_gene: TRBV4-1
CDR3nt: TGCGCCAGCAGCCAACAGGGCTCCGATAGCAATCAGCCCCAGCATTTT
CDR3aa: CASSQQGSDSNQPQHF